The rows below give T cell receptor beta chains drawn from one sample of a study of beta chain features in type 1 diabetes. Here immunoSEQ multiplex PCR was the method, and the copy in TCRdb shows in-frame clones only, minus some. The table records over 650,000 clones, about 14% of them present only once. Sequenced material: naive CD4+ T cells from blood. These receptors all come from a man aged 18 to 35 with type 1 diabetes. The CDR3 runs from the conserved cysteine through the conserved F or W. The order of the fields is J gene, D gene, clone size, V gene, CDR3 protein, CDR3 DNA. A D gene is named only where the DNA matches it firmly. Expanded clones are given a class, and other clones once, few, many or no size at all.

>TRBJ1-1|.|few|TRBV5-1
CASSLERTEAFF
TGCGCCAGCAGCTTGGAAAGGACCGAAGCTTTCTTT
>TRBJ2-3|TRBD2|.|TRBV7-2
CASTQLAGKPDTQYF
TGTGCCAGCACCCAACTAGCGGGGAAACCAGATACGCAGTATTTT
>TRBJ2-1|TRBD2|.|TRBV30
CAWSVGLAGYNEQFF
TGTGCCTGGAGTGTGGGCCTAGCGGGCTACAATGAGCAGTTCTTC
>TRBJ2-5|.|.|TRBV5-1
CASSIITGGGETQYF
TGCGCCAGCAGCATAATCACAGGGGGAGGGGAGACCCAGTACTTC
>TRBJ1-2|TRBD1|.|TRBV6-1
CASSEAGDRVYGYTF
TGTGCCAGCAGTGAAGCAGGGGACAGGGTCTATGGCTACACCTTC
>TRBJ2-1|.|few|TRBV7-2
CASSQRTGTQNEQFF
TGTGCCAGCAGCCAACGGACCGGGACACAAAATGAGCAGTTCTTC
>TRBJ1-6|TRBD1|.|TRBV5-1
CASSLEGQRSPLHF
TGCGCCAGCAGCTTGGAGGGACAGAGATCACCCCTCCACTTT
>TRBJ1-1|.|few|TRBV7-9
CASSLGWQRGTEAFF
TGTGCCAGCAGCTTGGGATGGCAGAGGGGGACTGAAGCTTTCTTT
>TRBJ2-2|.|.|TRBV6-5
CASSYPAGELFF
TGTGCCAGCAGTTACCCGGCCGGGGAGCTGTTTTTT
>TRBJ1-3|.|.|TRBV19
CASAPRDSSISGNTIYF
TGTGCCAGCGCCCCAAGGGACTCTTCCATTTCTGGAAACACCATATATTTT
>TRBJ2-1|TRBD1|.|TRBV28
CASSPQGTGRNEQFF
TGTGCCAGCAGCCCACAGGGGACAGGGCGCAATGAGCAGTTCTTC
>TRBJ1-5|.|.|TRBV6-1
CASSEAGAPSHF
TGTGCCAGCAGTGAAGCAGGAGCCCCTTCGCATTTT
>TRBJ2-1|.|.|TRBV7-2
CASSLGSNEQFF
TGTGCCAGCAGCTTAGGGAGCAATGAGCAGTTCTTC
>TRBJ2-5|TRBD2|few|TRBV5-4
CASSPTPSGGAGETQYF
TGTGCCAGCAGCCCGACCCCTAGCGGGGGGGCAGGAGAGACCCAGTACTTC
>TRBJ1-1|.|.|TRBV29-1
CSVGGSALNTEAFF
TGCAGCGTTGGCGGCAGCGCGTTGAACACTGAAGCTTTCTTT
>TRBJ2-5|.|few|TRBV30
CAWAPGGQLQETQYF
TGTGCCTGGGCCCCCGGGGGACAGCTCCAAGAGACCCAGTACTTC
>TRBJ1-5|.|few|TRBV30
CAWSATNSNQPQHF
TGTGCCTGGAGTGCCACGAATAGCAATCAGCCCCAGCATTTT
>TRBJ1-2|.|few|TRBV28
CASSAFEANYGYTF
TGTGCCAGCAGTGCCTTCGAAGCTAACTATGGCTACACCTTC
>TRBJ2-2|.|.|TRBV19
CASSISGELFF
TGTGCCAGTAGTATTAGCGGGGAGCTGTTTTTT
>TRBJ1-2|.|.|TRBV25-1
CASSEYVSRDHGYTF
TGTGCCAGCAGTGAATATGTGAGCAGGGACCATGGCTACACCTTC
>TRBJ2-6|.|few|TRBV11-2
CASSLIGAAGANVLTF
TGTGCCAGCAGTCTCATCGGGGCAGCTGGGGCCAACGTCCTGACTTTC
>TRBJ1-1|.|few|TRBV7-8
CASSFPSFTEAFF
TGTGCCAGCAGCTTTCCGAGTTTCACTGAAGCTTTCTTT
>TRBJ2-7|.|.|TRBV30
CAWSVQGAGEQYF
TGTGCCTGGAGTGTACAAGGGGCGGGGGAGCAGTACTTC
>TRBJ2-7|.|.|TRBV6-6
CASSYSGETYEQYF
TGTGCCAGCAGTTACTCGGGGGAAACCTACGAGCAGTACTTC
>TRBJ2-7|TRBD1|few|TRBV29-1
CSAERGPGREQYF
TGCAGCGCCGAGAGGGGGCCGGGTAGAGAGCAGTACTTC
>TRBJ1-1|TRBD1|.|TRBV11-2
CASSLGWTGSGTEAFF
TGTGCCAGCAGCTTGGGGTGGACAGGGTCGGGCACTGAAGCTTTCTTT
>TRBJ2-5|.|.|TRBV30
CAWSVRGRETQYF
TGTGCCTGGAGTGTTAGAGGGAGGGAGACCCAGTACTTC
>TRBJ2-5|.|few|TRBV6-5
CASSYGQETQYF
TGTGCCAGCAGTTACGGGCAAGAGACCCAGTACTTC
>TRBJ1-5|.|few|TRBV20-1
CSALAFGPQHF
TGCAGTGCGCTGGCCTTTGGGCCCCAGCATTTT
>TRBJ2-7|TRBD2|few|TRBV9
CASSVESGRTYEQYF
TGTGCCAGCAGCGTAGAAAGCGGGAGGACCTACGAGCAGTACTTC
>TRBJ2-3|TRBD2|.|TRBV6-5
CASRDSSGRRDTQYF
TGTGCCAGCAGGGATTCTAGCGGGAGAAGAGATACGCAGTATTTT
>TRBJ1-5|.|.|TRBV30
CAWSVTEGQPQHF
TGTGCCTGGAGTGTAACAGAGGGTCAGCCCCAGCATTTT
>TRBJ2-7|TRBD2|few|TRBV28
CASRTSGINYEQYF
TGTGCCAGCAGAACTAGCGGGATTAACTACGAGCAGTACTTC
>TRBJ2-1|TRBD1|.|TRBV5-1
CASSSIHPGQGRGEQFF
TGCGCCAGCAGCTCAATTCACCCGGGACAGGGAAGGGGTGAGCAGTTCTTC
>TRBJ2-5|TRBD2|few|TRBV30
CAWSGVAGSGTQYF
TGTGCCTGGAGTGGGGTAGCGGGGTCGGGGACCCAGTACTTC
>TRBJ1-2|TRBD1|few|TRBV5-6
CASSRDRGLYGYTF
TGTGCCAGCAGCCGGGACAGGGGTCTTTATGGCTACACCTTC
>TRBJ2-1|.|.|TRBV7-2
CASSPRGWGASSYNEQFF
TGTGCCAGCAGCCCCCGGGGTTGGGGGGCGAGCTCCTACAATGAGCAGTTCTTC
>TRBJ1-2|.|few|TRBV7-2
CASSRLYTATTYTF
TGTGCCAGCAGCCGTCTATATACGGCGACAACCTACACCTTC